The sequence of this T cell receptor (beta chain) was determined in a study of radiotherapy plus CTLA-4 blockade in lung cancer. Whole-study findings and limits: Blood TCR clones of tumor origin expanded after radiotherapy plus ipilimumab.

Concerning this clone itself: Antigen specificity is unknown.

The protocol was immunoSEQ multiplex PCR, while the TCRdb copy is restricted to in-frame clones and leaves out a portion. The sample consists of about 45,000 clones, roughly 73% of them appearing once. Here the sequenced sample was peripheral blood, taken from a patient treated with radiotherapy plus ipilimumab. The origin of this receptor is a human donor with non-small cell lung cancer who had a complete response to radiotherapy plus ipilimumab.

The CDR3 here is CASSPEQGHSPLHF. As DNA, the CDR3 is TGTGCCAGCTCACCGGAACAGGGGCATTCACCCCTCCACTTT. The chain has TRBV18 and TRBJ1-6; 7 positions agree with TRBD1. V was pared by 3 bases and J by 8 bases, with 4 bases of the junction left unmatched. The CDR3 loop spans 14 amino acids. Germline values: CDR1 KGHSH, CDR2 LQKENI.